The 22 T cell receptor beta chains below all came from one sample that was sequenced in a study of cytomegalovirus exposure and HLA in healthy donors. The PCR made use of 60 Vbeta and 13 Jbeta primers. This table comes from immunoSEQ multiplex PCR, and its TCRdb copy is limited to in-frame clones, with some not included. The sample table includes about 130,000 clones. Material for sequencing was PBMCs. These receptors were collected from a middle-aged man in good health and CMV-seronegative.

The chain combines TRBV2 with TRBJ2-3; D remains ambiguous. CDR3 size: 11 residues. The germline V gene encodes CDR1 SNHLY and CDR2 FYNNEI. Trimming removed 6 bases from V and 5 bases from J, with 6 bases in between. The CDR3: CASRRIDTQYF. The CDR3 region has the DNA TGTGCCAGCAGGAGAATAGATACGCAGTATTTT.

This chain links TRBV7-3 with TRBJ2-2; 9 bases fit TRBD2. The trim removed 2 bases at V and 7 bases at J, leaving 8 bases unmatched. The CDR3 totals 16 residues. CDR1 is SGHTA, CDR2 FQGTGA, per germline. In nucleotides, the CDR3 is TGTGCCAGCAGCTTACGCGGGAGGGCAGGGAACGGGGAGCTGTTTTTT. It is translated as CASSLRGRAGNGELFF.

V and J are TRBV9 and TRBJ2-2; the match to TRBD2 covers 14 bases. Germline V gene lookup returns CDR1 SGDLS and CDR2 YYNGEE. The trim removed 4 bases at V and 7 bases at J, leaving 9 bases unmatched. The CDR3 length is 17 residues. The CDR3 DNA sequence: TGTGCCAGCAGCTCAGGACTAGCGGGAGGACGCGGCGGGGAGCTGTTTTTT. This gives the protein CASSSGLAGGRGGELFF.

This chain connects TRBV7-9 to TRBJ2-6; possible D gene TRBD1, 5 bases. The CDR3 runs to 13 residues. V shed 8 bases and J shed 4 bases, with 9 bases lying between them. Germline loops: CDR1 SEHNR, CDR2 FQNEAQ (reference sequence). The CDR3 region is CASQGSGANVLTF. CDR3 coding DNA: TGTGCCAGCCAGGGCTCAGGGGCCAACGTCCTGACTTTC.

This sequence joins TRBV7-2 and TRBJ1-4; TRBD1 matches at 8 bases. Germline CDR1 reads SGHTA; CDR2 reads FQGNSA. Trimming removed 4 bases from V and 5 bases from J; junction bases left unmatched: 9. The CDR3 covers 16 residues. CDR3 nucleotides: TGTGCCAGCAGCTCCGGCAGGGGGCGTTCGAATGAAAAACTGTTTTTT. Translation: CASSSGRGRSNEKLFF.

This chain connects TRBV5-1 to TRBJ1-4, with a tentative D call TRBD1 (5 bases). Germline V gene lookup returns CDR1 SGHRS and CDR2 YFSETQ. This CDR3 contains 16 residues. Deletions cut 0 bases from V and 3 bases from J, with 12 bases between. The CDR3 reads CASSLATAQSNEKLFF. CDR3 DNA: TGCGCCAGCAGCTTGGCGACAGCTCAATCTAATGAAAAACTGTTTTTT.

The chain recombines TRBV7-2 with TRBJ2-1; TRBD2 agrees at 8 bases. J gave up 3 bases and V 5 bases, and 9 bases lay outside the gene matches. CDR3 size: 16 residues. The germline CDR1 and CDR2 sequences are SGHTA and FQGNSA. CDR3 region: CASSPGGGGHYNEQFF. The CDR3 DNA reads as TGTGCCAGCAGCCCCGGGGGGGGAGGGCACTACAATGAGCAGTTCTTC.

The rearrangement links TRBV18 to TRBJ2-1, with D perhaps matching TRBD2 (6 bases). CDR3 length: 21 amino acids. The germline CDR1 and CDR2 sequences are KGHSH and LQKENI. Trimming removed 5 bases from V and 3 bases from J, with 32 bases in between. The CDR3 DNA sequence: TGTGCCAGCTCAACAACATGGGCCTCGCCGGGACTCGCTTTGGACTACAATGAGCAGTTCTTC. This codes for CASSTTWASPGLALDYNEQFF.

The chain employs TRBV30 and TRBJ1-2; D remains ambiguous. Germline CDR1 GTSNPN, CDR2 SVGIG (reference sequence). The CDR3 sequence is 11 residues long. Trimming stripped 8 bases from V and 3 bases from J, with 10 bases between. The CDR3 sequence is CAGLLDYGYTF. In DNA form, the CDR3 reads TGTGCCGGCCTTTTGGACTATGGCTACACCTTC.

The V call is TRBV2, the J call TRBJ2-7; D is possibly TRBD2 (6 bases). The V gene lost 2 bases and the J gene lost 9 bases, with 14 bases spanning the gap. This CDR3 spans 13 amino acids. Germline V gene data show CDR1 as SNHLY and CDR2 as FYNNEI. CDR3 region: CASSEMGQGGQYF. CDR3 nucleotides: TGTGCCAGCAGTGAAATGGGCCAGGGAGGGCAGTACTTC. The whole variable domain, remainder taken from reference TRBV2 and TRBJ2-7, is EPEVTQTPSHQVTQMGQEVILRCVPISNHLYFYWYRQILGQKVEFLVSFYNNEISEKSEIFDDQFSVERPDGSNFTLKIRSTKLEDSAMYFCASSEMGQGGQYFGPGTRLTVT.

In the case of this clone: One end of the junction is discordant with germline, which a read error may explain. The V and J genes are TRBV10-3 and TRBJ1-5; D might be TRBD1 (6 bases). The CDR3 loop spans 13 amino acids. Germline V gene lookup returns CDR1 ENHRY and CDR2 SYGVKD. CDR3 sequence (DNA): TGTGCCTTCAGCGCAGGGGTAAATCAGCCCCAGCATTTT. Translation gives CAFSAGVNQPQHF.

The CDR3 nucleotides read TGTGCCACCGGGGAGTTCCAAGAGACCCAGTACTTC. This encodes CATGEFQETQYF. This sequence joins TRBV10-3 and TRBJ2-5, with D perhaps matching TRBD2 (5 bases). Per germline, CDR1 ENHRY and CDR2 SYGVKD. The V gene lost 10 bases and the J gene lost 1 base, with 10 bases spanning the gap. This CDR3 region has 12 residues.

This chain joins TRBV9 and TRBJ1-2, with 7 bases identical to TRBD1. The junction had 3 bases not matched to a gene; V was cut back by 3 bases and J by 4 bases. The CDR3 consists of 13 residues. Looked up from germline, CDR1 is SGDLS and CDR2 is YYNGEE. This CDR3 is CASSATGRYGYTF. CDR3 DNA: TGTGCCAGCAGCGCGACAGGGCGCTATGGCTACACCTTC.

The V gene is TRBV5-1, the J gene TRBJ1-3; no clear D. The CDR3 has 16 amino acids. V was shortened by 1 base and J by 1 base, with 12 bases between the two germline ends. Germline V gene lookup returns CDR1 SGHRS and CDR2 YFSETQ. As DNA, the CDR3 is TGCGCCAGCAGCTTGAGCCCGGGAACTTCTGGAAACACCATATATTTT. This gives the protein CASSLSPGTSGNTIYF.

CDR3 coding DNA: TGTGCCAGCAGTTACTCTTCCGGGAAGACAGATACGCAGTATTTT. Protein sequence: CASSYSSGKTDTQYF. The chain recombines TRBV6-5 with TRBJ2-3; a possible D gene is TRBD2 (5 bases). The V end lost 0 bases, the J end lost 3 bases, and 10 bases lay between the germline ends. The CDR3 loop spans 15 amino acids. The germline gives CDR1 MNHEY, CDR2 SVGAGI.

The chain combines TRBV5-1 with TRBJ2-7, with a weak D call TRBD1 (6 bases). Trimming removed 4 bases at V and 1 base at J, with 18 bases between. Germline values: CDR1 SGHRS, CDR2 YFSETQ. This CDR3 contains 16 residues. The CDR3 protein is CASSRRPGDNSYEQYF. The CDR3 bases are TGCGCCAGCAGCCGCAGACCTGGGGACAATTCCTACGAGCAGTACTTC.

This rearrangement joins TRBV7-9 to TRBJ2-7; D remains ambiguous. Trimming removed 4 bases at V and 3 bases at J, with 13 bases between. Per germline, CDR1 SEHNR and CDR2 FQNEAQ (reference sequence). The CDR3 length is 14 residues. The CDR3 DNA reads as TGTGCCAGCAGCTCAACCGAAGAGAACTACGAGCAGTACTTC. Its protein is CASSSTEENYEQYF.

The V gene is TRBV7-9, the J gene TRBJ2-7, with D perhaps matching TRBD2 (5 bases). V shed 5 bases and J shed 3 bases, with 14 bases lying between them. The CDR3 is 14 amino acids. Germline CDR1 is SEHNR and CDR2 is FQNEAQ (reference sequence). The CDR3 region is CASSRPLTSYEQYF. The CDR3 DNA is TGTGCCAGCAGCCGACCCCTCACTAGCTACGAGCAGTACTTC.

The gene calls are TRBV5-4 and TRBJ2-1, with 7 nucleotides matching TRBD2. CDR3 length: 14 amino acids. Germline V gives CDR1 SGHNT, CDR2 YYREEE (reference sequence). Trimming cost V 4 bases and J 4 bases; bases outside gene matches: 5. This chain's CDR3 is CASSGRGVYNEQFF. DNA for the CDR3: TGTGCCAGCAGCGGGAGGGGTGTGTACAATGAGCAGTTCTTC.

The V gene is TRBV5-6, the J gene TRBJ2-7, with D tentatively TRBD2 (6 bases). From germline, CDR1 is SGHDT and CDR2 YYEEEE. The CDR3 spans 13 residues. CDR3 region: CASWRGRAYEQYF. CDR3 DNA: TGTGCTTCGTGGCGGGGTAGGGCCTACGAGCAGTACTTC.

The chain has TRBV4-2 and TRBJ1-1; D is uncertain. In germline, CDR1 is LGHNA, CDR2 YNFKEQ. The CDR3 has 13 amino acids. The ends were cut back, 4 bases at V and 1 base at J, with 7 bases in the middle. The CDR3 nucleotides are TGTGCCAGCAGCCGGGCAGAGAACACTGAAGCTTTCTTT. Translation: CASSRAENTEAFF.

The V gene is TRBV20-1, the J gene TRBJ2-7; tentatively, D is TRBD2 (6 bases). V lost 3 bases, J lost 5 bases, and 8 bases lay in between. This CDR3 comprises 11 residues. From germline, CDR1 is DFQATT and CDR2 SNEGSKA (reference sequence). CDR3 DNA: TGCAGTGCTAGTGGACTAAACGAGCAGTACTTC. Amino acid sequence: CSASGLNEQYF.